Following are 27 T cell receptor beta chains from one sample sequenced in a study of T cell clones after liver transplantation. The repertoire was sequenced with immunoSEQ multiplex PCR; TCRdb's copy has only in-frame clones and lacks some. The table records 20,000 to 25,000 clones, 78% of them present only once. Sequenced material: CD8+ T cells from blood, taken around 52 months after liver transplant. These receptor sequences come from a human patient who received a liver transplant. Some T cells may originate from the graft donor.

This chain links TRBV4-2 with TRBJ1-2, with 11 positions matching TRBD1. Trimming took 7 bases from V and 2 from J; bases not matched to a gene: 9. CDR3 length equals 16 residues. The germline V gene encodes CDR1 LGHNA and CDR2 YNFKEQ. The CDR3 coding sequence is TGTGCCAGCAAGGGACAGGGGGGTCAAGAGAACTATGGCTACACCTTC. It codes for CASKGQGGQENYGYTF.

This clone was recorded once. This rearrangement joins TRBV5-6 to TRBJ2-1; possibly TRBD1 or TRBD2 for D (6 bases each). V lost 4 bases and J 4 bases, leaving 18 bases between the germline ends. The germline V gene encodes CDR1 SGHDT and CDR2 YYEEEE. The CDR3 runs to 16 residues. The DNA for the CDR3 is TGTGCCAGCAGCCCCGGAGGGGGAAGCCCTTACAATGAGCAGTTCTTC. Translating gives CASSPGGGSPYNEQFF.

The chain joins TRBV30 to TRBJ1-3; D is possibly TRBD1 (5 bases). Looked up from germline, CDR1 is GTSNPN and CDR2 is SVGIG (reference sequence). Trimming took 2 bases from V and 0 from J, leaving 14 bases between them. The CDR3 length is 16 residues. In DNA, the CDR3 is TGTGCCTGGAGTAACTTACAGGTGATCTCTGGAAACACCATATATTTT. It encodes CAWSNLQVISGNTIYF.

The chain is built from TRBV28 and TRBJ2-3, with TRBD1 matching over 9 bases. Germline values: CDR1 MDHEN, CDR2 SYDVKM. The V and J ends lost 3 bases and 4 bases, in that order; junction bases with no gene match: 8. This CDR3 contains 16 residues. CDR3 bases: TGTGCCAGCAGTTTCATGACAGGGGGTAAGGCAGATACGCAGTATTTT. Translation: CASSFMTGGKADTQYF. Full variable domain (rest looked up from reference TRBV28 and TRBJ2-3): DVKVTQSSRYLVKRTGEKVFLECVQDMDHENMFWYRQDPGLGLRLIYFSYDVKMKEKGDIPEGYSVSREKKERFSLILESASTNQTSMYLCASSFMTGGKADTQYFGPGTRLTVL.

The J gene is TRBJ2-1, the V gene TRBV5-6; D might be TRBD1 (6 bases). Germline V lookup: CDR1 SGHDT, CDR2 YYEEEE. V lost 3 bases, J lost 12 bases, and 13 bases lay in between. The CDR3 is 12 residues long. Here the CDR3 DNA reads TGTGCCAGCAGCTGGACAGTTGATGGGCAGTTCTTC. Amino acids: CASSWTVDGQFF. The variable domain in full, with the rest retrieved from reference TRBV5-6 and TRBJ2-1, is DAGVTQSPTHLIKTRGQQVTLRCSPKSGHDTVSWYQQALGQGPQFIFQYYEEEERQRGNFPDRFSGHQFPNYSSELNVNALLLGDSALYLCASSWTVDGQFFGPGTRLTVL.

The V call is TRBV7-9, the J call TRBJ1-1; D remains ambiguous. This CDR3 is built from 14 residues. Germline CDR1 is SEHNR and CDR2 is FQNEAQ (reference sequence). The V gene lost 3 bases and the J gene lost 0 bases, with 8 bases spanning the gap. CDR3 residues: CASSLSSMNTEAFF. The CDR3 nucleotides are TGTGCCAGCAGCTTGAGTTCTATGAACACTGAAGCTTTCTTT.

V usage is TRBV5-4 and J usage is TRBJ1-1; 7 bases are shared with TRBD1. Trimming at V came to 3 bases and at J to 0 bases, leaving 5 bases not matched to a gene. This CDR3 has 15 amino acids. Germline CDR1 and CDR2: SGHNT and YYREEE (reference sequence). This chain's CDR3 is CASSSGTVMNTEAFF. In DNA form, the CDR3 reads TGTGCCAGCAGCTCAGGGACAGTTATGAACACTGAAGCTTTCTTT.

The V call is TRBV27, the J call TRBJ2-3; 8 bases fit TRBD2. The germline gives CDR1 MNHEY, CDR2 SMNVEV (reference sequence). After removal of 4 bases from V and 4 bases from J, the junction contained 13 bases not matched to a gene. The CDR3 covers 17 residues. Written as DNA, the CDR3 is TGTGCCAGCAGTTCCCGAAAGCGGGGGAGGGGAGCAGATACGCAGTATTTT. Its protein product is CASSSRKRGRGADTQYF.

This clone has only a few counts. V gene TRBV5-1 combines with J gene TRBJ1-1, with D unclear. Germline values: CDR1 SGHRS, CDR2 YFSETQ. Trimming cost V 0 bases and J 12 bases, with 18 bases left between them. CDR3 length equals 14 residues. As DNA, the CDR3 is TGCGCCAGCAGCTTGGGTCCAGCGGGGAAGAGGACTTTCTTT. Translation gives CASSLGPAGKRTFF.

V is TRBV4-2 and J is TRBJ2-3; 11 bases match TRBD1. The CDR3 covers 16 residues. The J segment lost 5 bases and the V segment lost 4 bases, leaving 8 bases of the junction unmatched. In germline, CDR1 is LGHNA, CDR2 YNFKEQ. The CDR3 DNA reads TGTGCCAGCAGCCGGATCGGACAGGGGGCCGTAGATACGCAGTATTTT. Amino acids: CASSRIGQGAVDTQYF.

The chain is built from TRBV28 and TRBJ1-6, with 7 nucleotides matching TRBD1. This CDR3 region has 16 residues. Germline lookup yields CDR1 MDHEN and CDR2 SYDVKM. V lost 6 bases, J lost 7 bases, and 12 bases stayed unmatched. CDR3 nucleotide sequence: TGTGCCAGCAGCGGACCCGAGGGGGCAAGCAATTCACCCCTCCACTTT. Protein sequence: CASSGPEGASNSPLHF. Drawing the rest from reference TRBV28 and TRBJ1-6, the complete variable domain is DVKVTQSSRYLVKRTGEKVFLECVQDMDHENMFWYRQDPGLGLRLIYFSYDVKMKEKGDIPEGYSVSREKKERFSLILESASTNQTSMYLCASSGPEGASNSPLHFGNGTRLTVT.

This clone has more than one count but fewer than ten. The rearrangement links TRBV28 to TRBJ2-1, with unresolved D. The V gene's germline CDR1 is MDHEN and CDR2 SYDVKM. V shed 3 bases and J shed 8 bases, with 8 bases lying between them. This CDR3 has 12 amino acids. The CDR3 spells CASSFSSYEQFF. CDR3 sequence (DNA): TGTGCCAGCAGTTTTTCTAGTTATGAGCAGTTCTTC.

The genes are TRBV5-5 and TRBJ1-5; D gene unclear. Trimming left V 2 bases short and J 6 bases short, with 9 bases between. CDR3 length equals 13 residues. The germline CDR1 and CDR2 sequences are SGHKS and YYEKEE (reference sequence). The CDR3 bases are TGTGCCAGCAGCTTTTCGGGTGGTCAGCCCCAGCATTTT. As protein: CASSFSGGQPQHF.

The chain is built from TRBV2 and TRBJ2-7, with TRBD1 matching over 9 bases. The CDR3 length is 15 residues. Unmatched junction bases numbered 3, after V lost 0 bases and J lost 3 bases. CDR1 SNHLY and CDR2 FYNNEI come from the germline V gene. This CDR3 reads CASSEAPGQGYEQYF. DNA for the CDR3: TGTGCCAGCAGTGAAGCGCCGGGACAGGGCTACGAGCAGTACTTC.

Here the CDR3 reads CASSFQIYGTGELFF. In DNA, the CDR3 is TGTGCCAGCAGCTTCCAAATATACGGCACCGGGGAGCTGTTTTTT. The chain uses TRBV7-9 and TRBJ2-2; D remains ambiguous. The CDR3 loop spans 15 amino acids. V lost 3 bases and J lost 4, with 12 bases in between. The germline V gene encodes CDR1 SEHNR and CDR2 FQNEAQ (reference sequence).

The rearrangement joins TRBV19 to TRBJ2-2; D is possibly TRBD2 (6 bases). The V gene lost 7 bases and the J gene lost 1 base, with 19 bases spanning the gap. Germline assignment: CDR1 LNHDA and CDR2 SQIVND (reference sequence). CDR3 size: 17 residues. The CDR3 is CASTQYGGLGNTGELFF. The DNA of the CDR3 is TGTGCCAGTACCCAATACGGAGGGTTGGGGAACACCGGGGAGCTGTTTTTT.

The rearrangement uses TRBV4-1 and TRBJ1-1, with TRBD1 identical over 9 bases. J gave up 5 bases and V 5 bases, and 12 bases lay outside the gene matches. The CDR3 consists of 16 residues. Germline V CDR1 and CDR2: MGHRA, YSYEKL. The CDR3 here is CASSERPGQGQTEAFF. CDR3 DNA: TGCGCCAGCAGCGAGAGACCGGGACAGGGTCAAACTGAAGCTTTCTTT.

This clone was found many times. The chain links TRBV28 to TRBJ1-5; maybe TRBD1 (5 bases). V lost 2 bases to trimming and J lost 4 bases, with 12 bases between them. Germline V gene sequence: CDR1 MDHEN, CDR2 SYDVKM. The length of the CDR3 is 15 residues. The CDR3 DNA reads TGTGCCAGCAGTTTACCCGAGGGGCGAAATCAGCCCCAGCATTTT. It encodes CASSLPEGRNQPQHF.

The CDR3 region has the DNA TGTGCCAGCAAGCCGGGACAGGGCTATGGCTACACCTTC. Protein: CASKPGQGYGYTF. This chain connects TRBV25-1 to TRBJ1-2, with 9 bases matching TRBD1. This CDR3 comprises 13 residues. Germline V gene sequence: CDR1 MGHDK, CDR2 SYGVNS. V lost 7 bases to trimming and J lost 4 bases; unmatched junction nucleotides: 4.

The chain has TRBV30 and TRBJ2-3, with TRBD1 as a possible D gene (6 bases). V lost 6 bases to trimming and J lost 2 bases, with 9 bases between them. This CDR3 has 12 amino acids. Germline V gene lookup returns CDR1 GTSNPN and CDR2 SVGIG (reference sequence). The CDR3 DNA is TGTGCCTGTAGGGGGAACACAGATACGCAGTATTTT. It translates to CACRGNTDTQYF.

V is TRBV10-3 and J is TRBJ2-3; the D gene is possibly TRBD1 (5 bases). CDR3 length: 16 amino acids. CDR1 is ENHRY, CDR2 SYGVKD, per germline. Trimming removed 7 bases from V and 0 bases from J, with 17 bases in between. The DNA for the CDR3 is TGTGCCATCATGGGAATTGACAGCCCTAGCACAGATACGCAGTATTTT. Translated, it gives CAIMGIDSPSTDTQYF.

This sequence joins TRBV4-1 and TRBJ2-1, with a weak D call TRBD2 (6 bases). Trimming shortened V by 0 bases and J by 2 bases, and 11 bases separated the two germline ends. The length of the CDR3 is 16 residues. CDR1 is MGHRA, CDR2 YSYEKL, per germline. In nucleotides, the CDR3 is TGCGCCAGCAGCCAAGACTCCGGGGGTACCTACAATGAGCAGTTCTTC. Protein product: CASSQDSGGTYNEQFF.

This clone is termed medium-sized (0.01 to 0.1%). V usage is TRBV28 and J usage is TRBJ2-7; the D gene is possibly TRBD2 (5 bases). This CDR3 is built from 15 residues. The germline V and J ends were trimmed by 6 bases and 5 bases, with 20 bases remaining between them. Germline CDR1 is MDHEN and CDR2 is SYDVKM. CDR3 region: CASSPQSGVPHEQYF. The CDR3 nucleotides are TGTGCCAGCAGCCCCCAGTCCGGGGTGCCCCACGAGCAGTACTTC.

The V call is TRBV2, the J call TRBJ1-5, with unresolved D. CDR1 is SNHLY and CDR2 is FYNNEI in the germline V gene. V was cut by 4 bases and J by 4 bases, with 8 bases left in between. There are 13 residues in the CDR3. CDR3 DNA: TGTGCCAGCAGTGGGACGGCTAATCAGCCCCAGCATTTT. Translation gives CASSGTANQPQHF.

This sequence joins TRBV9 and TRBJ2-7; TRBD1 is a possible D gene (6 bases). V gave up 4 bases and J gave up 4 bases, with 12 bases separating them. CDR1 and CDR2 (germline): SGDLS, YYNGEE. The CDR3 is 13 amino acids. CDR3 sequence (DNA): TGTGCCAGCAGCAGGACAGCCGATTACGAGCAGTACTTC. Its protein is CASSRTADYEQYF.

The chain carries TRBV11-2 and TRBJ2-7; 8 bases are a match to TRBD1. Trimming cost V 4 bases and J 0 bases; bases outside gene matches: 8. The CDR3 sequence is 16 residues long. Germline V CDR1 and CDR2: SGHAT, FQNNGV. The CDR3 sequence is CASSSHTGGSSYEQYF. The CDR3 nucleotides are TGTGCCAGCAGCTCTCACACAGGGGGAAGCTCCTACGAGCAGTACTTC.

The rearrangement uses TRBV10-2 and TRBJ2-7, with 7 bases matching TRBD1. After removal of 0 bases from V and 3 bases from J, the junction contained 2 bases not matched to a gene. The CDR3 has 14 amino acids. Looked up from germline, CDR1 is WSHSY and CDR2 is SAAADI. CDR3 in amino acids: CASSESAGGYEQYF. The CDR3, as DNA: TGCGCCAGCAGTGAGTCGGCAGGGGGCTACGAGCAGTACTTC.